One TCR beta chain is described in this entry. The data were taken from a study of blood T cell repertoires in COVID-19. At the level of the study: Samples of COVID-19 (acute and convalescent) were obtained from the United States, Italy and Spain.

V shed 6 bases and J 6 bases; nucleotides not matched to a gene: 7. CDR3 length: 13 amino acids. CDR1 and CDR2 (germline): ENHRY, SYGVKD. TCRdb's table, derived via immunoSEQ multiplex PCR, lists solely in-frame clones and lacks some. The sample lists around 400,000 clones, around 87% seen once, with about 10% in the top ten. This receptor was taken from a woman aged 30 to 39 with COVID-19, enrolled during active disease. The chain employs TRBV10-3 and TRBJ2-7; 8 positions agree with TRBD1. Specimen: peripheral blood. CDR3 sequence reads: CAIRKQGAGEQYF. CDR3 bases: TGTGCCATCAGAAAGCAGGGGGCCGGCGAGCAGTACTTC.